This TCR beta chain is from a study of T cells in localized non-small cell lung cancer. The table came from immunoSEQ multiplex PCR; TCRdb's copy has only in-frame clones and leaves some out. The repertoire holds around 8,000 clones, with just over 90% as singletons. With 2 bases removed from V and 3 bases from J, the gap between germline ends came to 5 bases. CDR3 size: 13 residues. Germline V lookup: CDR1 KGHSH, CDR2 LQKENI. The J gene is TRBJ1-5, the V gene TRBV18; D unresolved. The receptor's source is a male donor aged 60 or over with stage II lung adenocarcinoma. The specimen comprised peripheral blood mononuclear cells, sampled before any cancer treatment. CDR3 nucleotide sequence: TGTGCCAGCTCACCAGGCTCCAATCAGCCCCAGCATTTT. This gives the protein CASSPGSNQPQHF.